Shown below are 8 T cell receptor beta chains from a single sample sequenced in a study of T cells in tuberculosis. Produced via immunoSEQ multiplex PCR; TCRdb's table is partial and in-frame only. The repertoire consists of 30,000 to 40,000 clones, with 91% occurring once and the leading ten covering about 2.2%. Sequencing used PBMCs. The origin of the receptors is a donor aged 5-35 years with latent tuberculosis or without tuberculosis infection.

This clone was found a few times. The chain recombines TRBV2 with TRBJ2-2; D is perhaps TRBD1 (8 bases). The CDR3 length is 15 residues. The V gene's germline CDR1 is SNHLY and CDR2 FYNNEI. V lost 5 bases and J lost 6, with 16 bases in between. CDR3 nucleotide sequence: TGTGCCAGCAGTCCTTGGACAGGGAGGGCCGGGGAGCTGTTTTTT. Protein product: CASSPWTGRAGELFF.

This clone appeared once. A read error may produce the germline difference seen at one junction end. Other DNA variants within this sample encode the same CDR3. This chain links TRBV6-5 with TRBJ2-3; the D gene is possibly TRBD1 (5 bases). Germline CDR1 MNHEY, CDR2 SVGAGI. The CDR3 contains 15 residues. The CDR3 nucleotides are TGTGCCAGCAGTTACGATCTTCAGGGCACGGATACGCAGTATTTT. This sequence encodes CASSYDLQGTDTQYF.

The chain uses TRBV19 and TRBJ1-2, with a weak D call TRBD1 (5 bases). Trimming stripped 6 bases from V and 2 bases from J, with 13 bases between. Germline lookup yields CDR1 LNHDA and CDR2 SQIVND (reference sequence). There are 14 residues in the CDR3. CDR3 residues: CASREGDSNYGYTF. CDR3 DNA sequence: TGTGCCAGTAGGGAAGGAGACAGCAACTATGGCTACACCTTC. Drawing the rest from reference TRBV19 and TRBJ1-2, the complete variable domain is DGGITQSPKYLFRKEGQNVTLSCEQNLNHDAMYWYRQDPGQGLRLIYYSQIVNDFQKGDIAEGYSVSREKKESFPLTVTSAQKNPTAFYLCASREGDSNYGYTFGSGTRLTVV.

The rearrangement uses TRBV7-9 and TRBJ2-1; a possible D gene is TRBD2 (7 bases). CDR3 length: 16 amino acids. Germline CDR1 reads SEHNR; CDR2 reads FQNEAQ (reference sequence). Deletions cut 4 bases from V and 1 base from J, with 14 bases between. CDR3 protein: CASSSLGGGSYNEQFF. The DNA for the CDR3 is TGTGCCAGCAGCTCCCTAGGGGGAGGGTCCTACAATGAGCAGTTCTTC.

The genes are TRBV7-2 and TRBJ1-1, with unresolved D. The germline gives CDR1 SGHTA, CDR2 FQGNSA. The length of the CDR3 is 13 residues. The germline V and J ends were trimmed by 8 bases and 4 bases, with 14 bases remaining between them. CDR3 DNA sequence: TGTGCCAGCTCCCCCGAATGGCTCACTGAAGCTTTCTTT. Translating gives CASSPEWLTEAFF.

The chain is built from TRBV6-4 and TRBJ1-2, with D unclear. Trimming pared 1 base from V and 8 bases from J, leaving 8 bases between. CDR1 and CDR2 from the germline V gene are MRHNA and SNTAGT. The CDR3 has 12 amino acids. CDR3 coding DNA: TGTGCCAGCAGTGACTTTACCGGGGGCTACACCTTC. Encoded protein: CASSDFTGGYTF.

The V and J genes are TRBV28 and TRBJ2-6; D unclear. CDR3 length: 14 amino acids. The germline V gene encodes CDR1 MDHEN and CDR2 SYDVKM. V was cut by 5 bases and J by 0 bases, with 5 bases left in between. DNA of the CDR3: TGTGCCAGCAGTGCGCACTCTGGGGCCAACGTCCTGACTTTC. It yields the protein CASSAHSGANVLTF. Drawing the rest from reference TRBV28 and TRBJ2-6, the complete variable domain is DVKVTQSSRYLVKRTGEKVFLECVQDMDHENMFWYRQDPGLGLRLIYFSYDVKMKEKGDIPEGYSVSREKKERFSLILESASTNQTSMYLCASSAHSGANVLTFGAGSRLTVL.

The chain carries TRBV4-1 and TRBJ1-1; 8 bases fit TRBD1. V lost 4 bases to trimming and J lost 1 base; unmatched junction nucleotides: 20. The CDR3 runs 20 residues. Germline CDR1 and CDR2: MGHRA and YSYEKL. CDR3 loop: CASSRANNNLLGTGNTEAFF. The CDR3 DNA reads TGCGCCAGCAGCCGAGCCAATAATAATCTCTTGGGGACAGGGAACACTGAAGCTTTCTTT.